The clone carrying this TCR beta chain was seen a handful of times. The antigen is unknown. From germline, CDR1 is KGHDR and CDR2 SFDVKD. CDR3 length: 14 amino acids. Trimming cost V 1 base and J 2 bases, with 7 bases left between them. The sample belongs to a study of T cell repertoires in cytomegalovirus infection. TCRdb recomputed calls from the reads with MiXCR, one row per CDR3 protein. Of about 920,000 distinct CDR3 sequences listed, less than 40% are singletons. This specimen consisted of cultured CD8+ T cells from PBMCs, obtained from culture after CMV antigen stimulation. This chain links TRBV24-1 with TRBJ1-2; D is undetermined. The TCR originated in a human donor in good health (CMV status not recorded). Some clones in this sample may be carry-over from other donors' samples. The CDR3 bases are TGTGCCACCAGTGATTTAACGATGAACTATGGCTACACCTTC. This sequence encodes CATSDLTMNYGYTF.